The 29 T cell receptor beta chains listed next were all sequenced from one sample in a study of PD-1 blockade in classical Hodgkin lymphoma. Assay: immunoSEQ multiplex PCR; the TCRdb copy retains only in-frame clones and omits some. The table has about 110,000 clones, 80% to 90% seen once; the top ten hold about 20%. Every patient experienced relapse after autologous stem cell transplantation, and brentuximab vedotin exposure varied. Material: peripheral blood mononuclear cells (PBMCs), obtained before the second cycle of nivolumab. The receptors come from a human donor with classical Hodgkin lymphoma.

The chain joins TRBV6-1 to TRBJ2-7; no definite D call. In germline, CDR1 is MNHNS, CDR2 SASEGT. The CDR3 consists of 13 residues. The V gene lost 0 bases and the J gene lost 4 bases, with 7 bases spanning the gap. The CDR3: CASSEAWYYEQYF. In DNA, the CDR3 is TGTGCCAGCAGTGAAGCCTGGTATTACGAGCAGTACTTC.

The chain carries TRBV6-5 and TRBJ2-1; D gene ambiguous. Deletions cut 0 bases from V and 1 base from J, with 10 bases between. Germline CDR1 reads MNHEY; CDR2 reads SVGAGI. CDR3 length: 16 residues. The chain's CDR3 is CASSYSRFASYNEQFF. The CDR3 region has the DNA TGTGCCAGCAGTTACTCGAGATTCGCTTCCTACAATGAGCAGTTCTTC.

The chain employs TRBV5-8 and TRBJ1-2; perhaps TRBD1 as D (5 bases). Germline CDR1 and CDR2: SGHTS and YDEGEE. V was clipped by 4 bases and J by 5 bases, with 18 bases between them. The CDR3 is 15 residues long. The CDR3 is CASSLPWGVEYGYTF. The CDR3 bases are TGTGCCAGCAGCCTGCCCTGGGGGGTCGAGTATGGCTACACCTTC.

This chain joins TRBV7-9 and TRBJ2-2, with 7 bases identical to TRBD1. Trimming at V came to 5 bases and at J to 5 bases, leaving 8 bases not matched to a gene. Germline values: CDR1 SEHNR, CDR2 FQNEAQ (reference sequence). The CDR3 consists of 15 residues. The chain's CDR3 is CASSPTQGKTGELFF. CDR3 DNA: TGTGCCAGCAGCCCTACACAGGGGAAAACCGGGGAGCTGTTTTTT.

The chain joins TRBV19 to TRBJ2-1; perhaps D is TRBD1 or TRBD2 (7 bases each). Germline CDR1 reads LNHDA; CDR2 reads SQIVND (reference sequence). The CDR3 is 16 amino acids. V was clipped by 7 bases and J by 2 bases, with 18 bases between them. The CDR3 region has the DNA TGTGCCAGTACGCGAGTGGGAGGGGGCACCTACAATGAGCAGTTCTTC. Protein: CASTRVGGGTYNEQFF.

The rearrangement joins TRBV6-1 to TRBJ1-1; D perhaps matches TRBD1 (6 bases). The CDR3 loop spans 14 amino acids. Germline CDR1 and CDR2: MNHNS and SASEGT. The germline V and J ends were trimmed by 6 bases and 6 bases, with 17 bases remaining between them. For the CDR3, the DNA is TGTGCCAGCAGCCGATCGGGACAAGGAGCTGAAGCTTTCTTT. It encodes CASSRSGQGAEAFF.

The chain links TRBV19 to TRBJ2-4, with TRBD2 matching over 9 bases. CDR3 length equals 15 residues. V lost 6 bases and J lost 8; bases outside the gene matches: 11. Germline V CDR1 and CDR2: LNHDA, SQIVND (reference sequence). DNA of the CDR3: TGTGCCAGTAGCCGCTCCGGGACTAGCTATTACATTCAGTACTTC. Residues: CASSRSGTSYYIQYF.

This sequence joins TRBV7-9 and TRBJ2-3; D remains unclear. The CDR3 sequence is 15 residues long. Germline lookup yields CDR1 SEHNR and CDR2 FQNEAQ (reference sequence). V lost 5 bases to trimming and J lost 6 bases, with 18 bases between them. CDR3 sequence reads: CASSPHYASQDTQYF. DNA of the CDR3: TGTGCCAGCAGCCCCCATTATGCCTCCCAGGATACGCAGTATTTT.

This chain uses TRBV2 with TRBJ2-1; 9 nucleotides align to TRBD1. V dropped 10 bases and J dropped 0; count of bases not matched to a gene: 7. The CDR3 has 15 residues. The germline V gene encodes CDR1 SNHLY and CDR2 FYNNEI. The CDR3 loop reads CATEGQGSSYNEQFF. CDR3 DNA: TGTGCCACCGAGGGACAGGGAAGCTCCTACAATGAGCAGTTCTTC.

The chain joins TRBV5-1 to TRBJ2-7, with 7 positions matching TRBD2. Trimming removed 0 bases from V and 0 bases from J; junction bases left unmatched: 0. The CDR3 runs 14 residues. Germline lookup yields CDR1 SGHRS and CDR2 YFSETQ. This chain's CDR3 is CASSLGDYSYEQYF. The CDR3 DNA reads as TGCGCCAGCAGCTTGGGGGACTACTCCTACGAGCAGTACTTC. The full variable domain, in which reference TRBV5-1 and TRBJ2-7 provide the parts outside the CDR3, is KAGVTQTPRYLIKTRGQQVTLSCSPISGHRSVSWYQQTPGQGLQFLFEYFSETQRNKGNFPGRFSGRQFSNSRSEMNVSTLELGDSALYLCASSLGDYSYEQYFGPGTRLTVT.

This clone was found a few times. V gene TRBV30 combines with J gene TRBJ1-2; weak D call: TRBD1 (6 bases). This CDR3 has 13 residues. The V gene lost 1 base and the J gene lost 8 bases, with 14 bases spanning the gap. Germline V gene sequence: CDR1 GTSNPN, CDR2 SVGIG (reference sequence). The DNA for the CDR3 is TGTGCCTGGAGTGAAGGGGGGCTGGTAGGCTACACCTTC. Translated: CAWSEGGLVGYTF.

The chain couples TRBV27 to TRBJ1-2; D gene unclear. The CDR3 extends over 14 amino acids. Trimming shortened V by 5 bases and J by 6 bases, and 16 bases separated the two germline ends. Germline values: CDR1 MNHEY, CDR2 SMNVEV (reference sequence). CDR3 DNA sequence: TGTGCCAGCAGTACCGGCCAGACCACCCATGGCTACACCTTC. Residues: CASSTGQTTHGYTF.

The chain employs TRBV18 and TRBJ2-6; 7 bases are shared with TRBD1. The trim removed 3 bases at V and 0 bases at J, leaving 11 bases unmatched. Germline assignment: CDR1 KGHSH and CDR2 LQKENI. This CDR3 is built from 19 residues. Here the CDR3 DNA reads TGTGCCAGCTCACCCATTACAGGGGTCCAGAGCTCTGGGGCCAACGTCCTGACTTTC. This translates into CASSPITGVQSSGANVLTF.

The chain has TRBV6-6 and TRBJ2-2, with D unresolved. CDR1 is MNHNY and CDR2 is SVGAGI in the germline V gene (reference sequence). This CDR3 contains 10 residues. Trimming pared 4 bases from V and 6 bases from J, leaving 0 bases between. CDR3 residues: CASSSGELFF. The CDR3 DNA sequence: TGTGCCAGCAGTTCCGGGGAGCTGTTTTTT.

This sequence joins TRBV11-2 and TRBJ1-1; D may be TRBD1 (5 bases). This CDR3 has 12 amino acids. Germline CDR1 is SGHAT and CDR2 is FQNNGV. V lost 3 bases and J 4 bases, leaving 6 bases between the germline ends. CDR3 DNA sequence: TGTGCCAGCAGCTTCAGGGTCACTGAAGCTTTCTTT. This translates into CASSFRVTEAFF.

This chain connects TRBV5-4 to TRBJ2-2; 8 nucleotides line up with TRBD2. Germline V gene lookup returns CDR1 SGHNT and CDR2 YYREEE (reference sequence). The CDR3 covers 16 residues. The ends lost 3 bases at V and 7 bases at J; junction bases unmatched: 11. The CDR3 sequence: CASSSQRSGSHGELFF. CDR3 coding DNA: TGTGCCAGCAGCTCCCAACGGAGCGGGAGTCACGGGGAGCTGTTTTTT.

CDR3 coding DNA: TGTGCCAGCAGCGGGACAGGGGGCGCGGGGGAAAAACTGTTTTTT. Amino acids: CASSGTGGAGEKLFF. This chain connects TRBV5-4 to TRBJ1-4; 12 nucleotides agree with TRBD1. Germline assignment: CDR1 SGHNT and CDR2 YYREEE (reference sequence). This CDR3 contains 15 residues. The V gene end was trimmed by 4 bases and the J gene end by 8 bases; junction bases not matched to a gene: 6.

This clone was seen just once. The rearrangement links TRBV7-2 to TRBJ1-1; D gene ambiguous. The CDR3 loop spans 13 amino acids. Trimming cost V 1 base and J 1 base, with 4 bases left between them. CDR1 is SGHTA and CDR2 is FQGNSA in the germline V gene. CDR3 nucleotide sequence: TGTGCCAGCAGCTTAGGTAGGAACACTGAAGCTTTCTTT. This gives the protein CASSLGRNTEAFF.

This clone turned up a few times. V gene TRBV28 combines with J gene TRBJ2-2; 8 nucleotides agree with TRBD2. The CDR3 runs 17 residues. Per the germline V gene, CDR1 is MDHEN and CDR2 is SYDVKM. The J segment lost 6 bases and the V segment lost 2 bases, leaving 11 bases of the junction unmatched. In DNA, the CDR3 is TGTGCCAGCAGTTTACGATCCTACGGGAGGGTTGCCGGGGAGCTGTTTTTT. Translating gives CASSLRSYGRVAGELFF. The whole variable domain, remainder taken from reference TRBV28 and TRBJ2-2, is DVKVTQSSRYLVKRTGEKVFLECVQDMDHENMFWYRQDPGLGLRLIYFSYDVKMKEKGDIPEGYSVSREKKERFSLILESASTNQTSMYLCASSLRSYGRVAGELFFGEGSRLTVL.

In its sample, this clone was seen once. The chain is built from TRBV5-1 and TRBJ2-7; D gene uncertain. The V gene lost 0 bases and the J gene lost 5 bases, with 6 bases spanning the gap. The CDR3 consists of 12 residues. Germline V gene lookup returns CDR1 SGHRS and CDR2 YFSETQ. CDR3 amino acids: CASSLVRDEQYF. CDR3 nucleotides: TGCGCCAGCAGCTTGGTCCGGGACGAGCAGTACTTC.

The chain carries TRBV4-1 and TRBJ2-3, with 8 bases that match TRBD1. The germline V gene has CDR1 MGHRA and CDR2 YSYEKL. CDR3 length: 17 amino acids. Trimming removed 1 base from V and 0 bases from J; junction bases left unmatched: 6. CDR3 sequence: CASSQAGTGLSTDTQYF. The CDR3 DNA follows: TGCGCCAGCAGCCAAGCAGGGACAGGCCTTAGCACAGATACGCAGTATTTT.

The rearrangement uses TRBV6-6 and TRBJ2-1, with TRBD2 matching over 7 bases. V trimming: 10 bases; J trimming: 6 bases; junction bases outside the gene matches: 6. CDR3 length: 12 residues. From germline, CDR1 is MNHNY and CDR2 SVGAGI (reference sequence). The CDR3 is CAIGGWGNEQFF. The CDR3 coding sequence is TGTGCCATCGGGGGGTGGGGCAATGAGCAGTTCTTC.

This chain links TRBV28 with TRBJ1-2, with 8 bases identical to TRBD1. Trimming took 1 base from V and 5 from J; bases not matched to a gene: 3. The germline gives CDR1 MDHEN, CDR2 SYDVKM. The CDR3 has 14 amino acids. Here the CDR3 reads CASSLSDRAYGYTF. CDR3 nucleotide sequence: TGTGCCAGCAGTTTATCGGACAGGGCATATGGCTACACCTTC.

This chain connects TRBV29-1 to TRBJ2-7; D tentatively fits TRBD1 or TRBD2 (5 bases each). The ends were cut back, 1 base at V and 4 bases at J, with 5 bases in the middle. This CDR3 spans 11 amino acids. The germline CDR1 and CDR2 sequences are SQVTM and ANQGSEA. Here the CDR3 reads CSVEGGYEQYF. CDR3 sequence (DNA): TGCAGCGTTGAAGGGGGGTACGAGCAGTACTTC.

The V call is TRBV4-1, the J call TRBJ1-5; weak D call: TRBD1 (6 bases). This CDR3 contains 15 residues. The germline V gene has CDR1 MGHRA and CDR2 YSYEKL. Trimming took off 5 bases at V and 6 bases at J, with 17 bases between the two ends. In DNA form, the CDR3 reads TGCGCCAGCAGCTCGAGGGGGGGTCAGGGTCAGCCCCAGCATTTT. It yields the protein CASSSRGGQGQPQHF.

The chain recombines TRBV7-9 with TRBJ2-1; maybe TRBD1 (6 bases). The germline V and J ends were trimmed by 10 bases and 0 bases, with 13 bases remaining between them. The CDR3 runs 14 residues. Per the germline V gene, CDR1 is SEHNR and CDR2 is FQNEAQ (reference sequence). The CDR3 reads CATTQGSSYNEQFF. The CDR3, as DNA: TGTGCCACAACCCAGGGGAGCTCCTACAATGAGCAGTTCTTC.

This chain links TRBV28 with TRBJ2-7; D call uncertain. The V gene lost 4 bases and the J gene lost 7 bases, with 11 bases spanning the gap. CDR3 length: 12 residues. Germline loops: CDR1 MDHEN, CDR2 SYDVKM. CDR3 loop: CASSSGWREQYF. Here the CDR3 DNA reads TGTGCCAGCAGTTCGGGTTGGCGGGAGCAGTACTTC.

The chain joins TRBV6-1 to TRBJ2-7; D remains unclear. Trimming cost V 4 bases and J 1 base, with 8 bases left between them. Germline loops: CDR1 MNHNS, CDR2 SASEGT. There are 13 residues in the CDR3. CDR3 in DNA: TGTGCCAGCAGTGTGGGCACATCCTACGAGCAGTACTTC. It encodes CASSVGTSYEQYF.

The gene calls are TRBV10-3 and TRBJ1-3; TRBD1 matches at 8 bases. This CDR3 has 15 amino acids. Germline loops: CDR1 ENHRY, CDR2 SYGVKD. With 6 bases clipped from V and 1 base from J, the junction kept 5 bases outside the gene matches. The CDR3 DNA reads as TGTGCCATCAGGGACAGGGCCGAATCTGGAAACACCATATATTTT. Translating it yields CAIRDRAESGNTIYF.